Listed below are T cell receptor beta chains from one sample, sequenced in a study of CD8+ T cells in alopecia areata. The protocol was immunoSEQ multiplex PCR, while the TCRdb copy is restricted to in-frame clones and leaves out a portion. Among 150,000 or so clones listed, roughly 48% were seen once. The sample taken for sequencing was CD4+ T cells sorted from blood. These receptors were collected from a human donor with alopecia areata. CDR3s include the opening cysteine and the closing phenylalanine or tryptophan. The order of the fields is CDR3 protein, CDR3 DNA, V gene, D gene, clone size, J gene. D genes are given only for firm matches. Clone size appears in some rows only: once, few, many, or a class for an expanded clone.

cdr3_aa: CASSPPGYEQYF
cdr3_nt: TGTGCCAGCTCACCACCTGGCTACGAGCAGTACTTC
v_call: TRBV18
d_call: -
clone_size: few
j_call: TRBJ2-7

cdr3_aa: CASSLTDTQYF
cdr3_nt: TGCGCCAGCAGCCTCACAGATACGCAGTATTTT
v_call: TRBV5-1
d_call: -
clone_size: few
j_call: TRBJ2-3

cdr3_aa: CAGKTRANTEAFF
cdr3_nt: TGTGCCGGAAAAACACGGGCGAACACTGAAGCTTTCTTT
v_call: TRBV2
d_call: -
clone_size: few
j_call: TRBJ1-1

cdr3_aa: CASRLQETQYF
cdr3_nt: TGTGCCAGCAGGCTTCAAGAGACCCAGTACTTC
v_call: TRBV2
d_call: -
clone_size: -
j_call: TRBJ2-5

cdr3_aa: CASSEVYQPQHF
cdr3_nt: TGTGCCAGCAGTGAAGTTTATCAGCCCCAGCATTTT
v_call: TRBV2
d_call: -
clone_size: -
j_call: TRBJ1-5

cdr3_aa: CASSDSDSYGYTF
cdr3_nt: TGTGCCAGCAGTGATTCGGACAGCTATGGCTACACCTTC
v_call: TRBV6-4
d_call: -
clone_size: -
j_call: TRBJ1-2

cdr3_aa: CASSASGGNNEQFF
cdr3_nt: TGTGCCAGCAGTGCTAGCGGGGGGAACAATGAGCAGTTCTTC
v_call: TRBV28
d_call: TRBD2
clone_size: few
j_call: TRBJ2-1

cdr3_aa: CASSHWTGEDTIYF
cdr3_nt: TGTGCCAGCAGCCACTGGACAGGGGAGGACACCATATATTTT
v_call: TRBV7-8
d_call: TRBD1
clone_size: few
j_call: TRBJ1-3

cdr3_aa: CAWSVSGGYSNQPQHF
cdr3_nt: TGTGCCTGGAGTGTATCTGGGGGGTATAGCAATCAGCCCCAGCATTTT
v_call: TRBV30
d_call: -
clone_size: -
j_call: TRBJ1-5

cdr3_aa: CASRTSGSETQYF
cdr3_nt: TGCGCCAGCCGGACTAGCGGGAGCGAGACCCAGTACTTC
v_call: TRBV5-1
d_call: TRBD2
clone_size: -
j_call: TRBJ2-5

cdr3_aa: CASSTGHYYGYTF
cdr3_nt: TGTGCCAGCAGCACAGGGCATTACTATGGCTACACCTTC
v_call: TRBV2
d_call: -
clone_size: -
j_call: TRBJ1-2

cdr3_aa: CASRRLAGGRSGEQFF
cdr3_nt: TGTGCCAGCAGGAGACTAGCGGGAGGGAGGTCAGGTGAGCAGTTCTTC
v_call: TRBV2
d_call: TRBD2
clone_size: -
j_call: TRBJ2-1

cdr3_aa: CAWSVGPGGYTF
cdr3_nt: TGTGCCTGGAGTGTAGGGCCGGGGGGCTACACCTTC
v_call: TRBV30
d_call: -
clone_size: -
j_call: TRBJ1-2

cdr3_aa: CASRGLAGFHEQFF
cdr3_nt: TGTGCCAGCAGGGGACTAGCGGGCTTCCATGAGCAGTTCTTC
v_call: TRBV11-2
d_call: TRBD2
clone_size: few
j_call: TRBJ2-1

cdr3_aa: CASSPSGGYTDTQYF
cdr3_nt: TGTGCCAGCAGCCCGTCCGGCGGATACACAGATACGCAGTATTTT
v_call: TRBV5-6
d_call: -
clone_size: -
j_call: TRBJ2-3

cdr3_aa: CASSYSGGNTEAFF
cdr3_nt: TGTGCCAGCAGTTACTCCGGCGGGAACACTGAAGCTTTCTTT
v_call: TRBV6-6
d_call: -
clone_size: few
j_call: TRBJ1-1

cdr3_aa: CSVGQGGGAEAFF
cdr3_nt: TGCAGCGTTGGACAGGGGGGAGGTGCTGAAGCTTTCTTT
v_call: TRBV29-1
d_call: TRBD1
clone_size: -
j_call: TRBJ1-1

cdr3_aa: CASSRTPGLGYGYTF
cdr3_nt: TGTGCCAGCAGCCGGACCCCCGGCTTGGGTTATGGCTACACCTTC
v_call: TRBV27
d_call: -
clone_size: once
j_call: TRBJ1-2

cdr3_aa: CASSELAGGFQETQYF
cdr3_nt: TGTGCCAGCAGCGAACTAGCGGGAGGTTTCCAAGAGACCCAGTACTTC
v_call: TRBV28
d_call: TRBD2
clone_size: -
j_call: TRBJ2-5

cdr3_aa: CASSPISGSVYEQFF
cdr3_nt: TGTGCCAGCAGTCCGATTAGCGGGAGTGTCTATGAGCAGTTCTTC
v_call: TRBV6-5
d_call: TRBD2
clone_size: -
j_call: TRBJ2-1

cdr3_aa: CSVVPGQGTKTGANVLTF
cdr3_nt: TGCAGCGTTGTTCCGGGACAGGGGACCAAGACGGGGGCCAACGTCCTGACTTTC
v_call: TRBV29-1
d_call: TRBD1
clone_size: few
j_call: TRBJ2-6

cdr3_aa: CAWSVLAGVGEQYF
cdr3_nt: TGTGCCTGGAGTGTTTTAGCGGGAGTGGGCGAGCAGTACTTC
v_call: TRBV30
d_call: TRBD2
clone_size: -
j_call: TRBJ2-7

cdr3_aa: CASSHILAGVSDTQYF
cdr3_nt: TGCGCCAGCAGCCACATACTAGCGGGAGTGTCAGATACGCAGTATTTT
v_call: TRBV4-1
d_call: TRBD2
clone_size: -
j_call: TRBJ2-3

cdr3_aa: CASKLGLAGYEQYF
cdr3_nt: TGTGCCAGCAAATTGGGACTAGCGGGCTACGAGCAGTACTTC
v_call: TRBV27
d_call: TRBD2
clone_size: once
j_call: TRBJ2-7

cdr3_aa: CSVIGLAGNNEQFF
cdr3_nt: TGCAGCGTGATTGGACTAGCGGGAAACAATGAGCAGTTCTTC
v_call: TRBV29-1
d_call: TRBD2
clone_size: once
j_call: TRBJ2-1

cdr3_aa: CASSQDPAGGYTGELFF
cdr3_nt: TGCGCCAGCAGCCAAGATCCAGCGGGAGGGTATACCGGGGAGCTGTTTTTT
v_call: TRBV4-1
d_call: TRBD2
clone_size: -
j_call: TRBJ2-2

cdr3_aa: CSVADINQPQHF
cdr3_nt: TGCAGCGTTGCGGATATCAATCAGCCCCAGCATTTT
v_call: TRBV29-1
d_call: -
clone_size: -
j_call: TRBJ1-5

cdr3_aa: CSVADRYSNYGYTF
cdr3_nt: TGCAGCGTTGCCGACAGATACTCCAACTATGGCTACACCTTC
v_call: TRBV29-1
d_call: -
clone_size: -
j_call: TRBJ1-2

cdr3_aa: CASSPISPQDTQYF
cdr3_nt: TGTGCCAGCAGCCCGATTTCTCCCCAAGATACGCAGTATTTT
v_call: TRBV6-6
d_call: -
clone_size: -
j_call: TRBJ2-3

cdr3_aa: CASSSLSGYTF
cdr3_nt: TGTGCCAGCAGCTCCCTAAGTGGCTACACCTTC
v_call: TRBV11-2
d_call: -
clone_size: -
j_call: TRBJ1-2

cdr3_aa: CASSQGRPTDTQYF
cdr3_nt: TGCGCCAGCAGCCAGGGCAGGCCCACAGATACGCAGTATTTT
v_call: TRBV4-1
d_call: -
clone_size: -
j_call: TRBJ2-3

cdr3_aa: CASSLYSGVSYNEQFF
cdr3_nt: TGTGCCAGCAGCTTGTATAGCGGGGTCTCCTACAATGAGCAGTTCTTC
v_call: TRBV7-9
d_call: TRBD2
clone_size: -
j_call: TRBJ2-1

cdr3_aa: CATSWGYNNEQFF
cdr3_nt: TGTGCCACCAGCTGGGGGTATAATAATGAGCAGTTCTTC
v_call: TRBV15
d_call: -
clone_size: -
j_call: TRBJ2-1

cdr3_aa: CASSARRARSGNTIYF
cdr3_nt: TGTGCCAGCAGTGCCCGCAGGGCCCGCTCTGGAAACACCATATATTTT
v_call: TRBV6-1
d_call: -
clone_size: -
j_call: TRBJ1-3

cdr3_aa: CASSAGGSNSYEQYF
cdr3_nt: TGTGCCAGCTCGGCGGGAGGGTCTAATTCCTACGAGCAGTACTTC
v_call: TRBV6-1
d_call: TRBD2
clone_size: -
j_call: TRBJ2-7

cdr3_aa: CSVSGILEEQYF
cdr3_nt: TGCAGCGTAAGCGGGATATTGGAGGAGCAGTACTTC
v_call: TRBV29-1
d_call: TRBD2
clone_size: -
j_call: TRBJ2-7

cdr3_aa: CASSPQGRYNEQFF
cdr3_nt: TGTGCCAGCAGCCCACAGGGGCGTTACAATGAGCAGTTCTTC
v_call: TRBV14
d_call: TRBD1
clone_size: few
j_call: TRBJ2-1

cdr3_aa: CASSYSNEQPQHF
cdr3_nt: TGTGCCAGCAGTTACTCGAATGAGCAGCCCCAGCATTTT
v_call: TRBV6-5
d_call: -
clone_size: few
j_call: TRBJ1-5

cdr3_aa: CASSTTGITDTQYF
cdr3_nt: TGTGCCAGCAGCACCACGGGGATCACAGATACGCAGTATTTT
v_call: TRBV11-2
d_call: -
clone_size: -
j_call: TRBJ2-3

cdr3_aa: CSVGAENTGELFF
cdr3_nt: TGCAGCGTTGGCGCAGAGAACACCGGGGAGCTGTTTTTT
v_call: TRBV29-1
d_call: -
clone_size: -
j_call: TRBJ2-2

cdr3_aa: CAISPGAVQNNEQFF
cdr3_nt: TGTGCCATCAGCCCGGGGGCGGTTCAAAACAATGAGCAGTTCTTC
v_call: TRBV10-3
d_call: -
clone_size: -
j_call: TRBJ2-1